This TCR beta chain was captured in a study of Ad26.COV2.S vaccination and SARS-CoV-2 variants. A single count supports this clone. Its antigen remains unknown. The assay was immunoSEQ multiplex PCR, and TCRdb's table has in-frame clones only and misses some. The sample records about 350,000 clones, about 87% being singletons. Study-wide points: Breadth, reportedly substantial, characterized the spike-specific CD8+ and CD4+ T cell responses after vaccination. Vaccine and placebo recipients had similar non-spike TCR breadth.

Treatment indicated: around 19 received Ad26.COV2.S at low or high dose, single or two shots; 5 received placebo; per-sample allocation not given. Repertoires come from day 63 after the first vaccine or placebo injection. The starting material was peripheral blood, obtained in a trial of Ad26.COV2.S vaccine versus placebo. This clonotype was obtained from a person between 18 and 59 years old who received the Ad26.COV2.S COVID-19 vaccine or a placebo.

CDR3 in DNA: TGTGCCAGCAGCCGAGGGACAGGCGGCCAGCCCCAGCATTTT. This codes for CASSRGTGGQPQHF. The V and J genes are TRBV5-4 and TRBJ1-5; 8 bases match TRBD1. CDR1 is SGHNT and CDR2 is YYREEE in the germline V gene (reference sequence). CDR3 length: 14 residues. V was clipped by 4 bases and J by 7 bases; unmatched bases: 7.